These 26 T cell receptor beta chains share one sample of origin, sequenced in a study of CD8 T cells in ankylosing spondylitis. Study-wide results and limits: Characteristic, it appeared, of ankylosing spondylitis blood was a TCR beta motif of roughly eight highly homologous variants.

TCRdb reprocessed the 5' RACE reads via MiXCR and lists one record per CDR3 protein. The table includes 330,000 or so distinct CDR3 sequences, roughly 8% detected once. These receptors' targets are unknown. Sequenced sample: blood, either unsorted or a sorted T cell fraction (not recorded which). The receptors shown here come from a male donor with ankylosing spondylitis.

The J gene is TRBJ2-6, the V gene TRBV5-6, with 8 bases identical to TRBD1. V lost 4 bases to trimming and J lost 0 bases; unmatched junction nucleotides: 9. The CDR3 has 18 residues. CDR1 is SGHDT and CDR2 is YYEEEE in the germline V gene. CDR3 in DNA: TGTGCCAGCAGCCCCGGGACAGGCTCCTCCTCTGGGGCCAACGTCCTGACTTTC. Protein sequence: CASSPGTGSSSGANVLTF.

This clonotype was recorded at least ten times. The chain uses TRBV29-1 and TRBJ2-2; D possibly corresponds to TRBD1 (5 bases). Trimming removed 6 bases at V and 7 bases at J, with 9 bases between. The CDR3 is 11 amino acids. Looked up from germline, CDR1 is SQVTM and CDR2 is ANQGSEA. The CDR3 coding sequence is TGCAGCGTCCGAGACAGCGGGGAGCTGTTTTTT. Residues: CSVRDSGELFF.

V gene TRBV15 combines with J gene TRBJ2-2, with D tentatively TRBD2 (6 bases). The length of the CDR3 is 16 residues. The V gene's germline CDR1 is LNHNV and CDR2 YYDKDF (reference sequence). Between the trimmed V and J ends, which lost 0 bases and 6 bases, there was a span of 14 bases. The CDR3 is CATSRDLGEAAGELFF. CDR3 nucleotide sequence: TGTGCCACCAGCAGAGATCTGGGGGAGGCCGCCGGGGAGCTGTTTTTT. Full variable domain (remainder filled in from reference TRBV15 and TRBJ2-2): DAMVIQNPRYQVTQFGKPVTLSCSQTLNHNVMYWYQQKSSQAPKLLFHYYDKDFNNEADTPDNFQSRRPNTSFCFLDIRSPGLGDTAMYLCATSRDLGEAAGELFFGEGSRLTVL.

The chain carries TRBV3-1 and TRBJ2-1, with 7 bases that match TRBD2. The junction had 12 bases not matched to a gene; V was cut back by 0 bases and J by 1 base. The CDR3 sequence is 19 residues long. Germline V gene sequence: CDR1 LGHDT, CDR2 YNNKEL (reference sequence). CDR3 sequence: CASSQEFWFERESYNEQFF. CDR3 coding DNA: TGTGCCAGCAGCCAAGAATTTTGGTTTGAGCGGGAATCCTACAATGAGCAGTTCTTC.

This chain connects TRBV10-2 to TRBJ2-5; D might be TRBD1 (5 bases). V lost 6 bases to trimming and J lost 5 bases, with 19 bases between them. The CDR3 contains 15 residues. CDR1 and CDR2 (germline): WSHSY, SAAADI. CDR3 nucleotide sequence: TGCGCCAGCAGGGTAACTCGACAGAGGCGGGAGACCCAGTACTTC. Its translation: CASRVTRQRRETQYF.

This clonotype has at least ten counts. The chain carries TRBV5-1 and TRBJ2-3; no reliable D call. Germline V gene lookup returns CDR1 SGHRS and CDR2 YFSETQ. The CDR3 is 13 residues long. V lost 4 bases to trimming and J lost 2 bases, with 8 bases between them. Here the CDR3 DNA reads TGCGCCAGCAGCCTAGACCACACAGATACGCAGTATTTT. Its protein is CASSLDHTDTQYF.

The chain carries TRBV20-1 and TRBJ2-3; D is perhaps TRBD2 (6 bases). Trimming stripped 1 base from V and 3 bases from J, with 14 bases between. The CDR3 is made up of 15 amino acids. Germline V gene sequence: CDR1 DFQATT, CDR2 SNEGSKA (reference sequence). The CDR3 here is CSARGGTGLTDTQYF. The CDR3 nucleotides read TGCAGTGCTAGAGGTGGGACGGGACTTACAGATACGCAGTATTTT.

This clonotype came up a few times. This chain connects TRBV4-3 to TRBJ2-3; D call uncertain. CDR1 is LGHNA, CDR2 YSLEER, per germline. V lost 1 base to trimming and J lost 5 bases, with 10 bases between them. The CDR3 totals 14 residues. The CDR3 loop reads CASSQGWTVDTQYF. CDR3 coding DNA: TGCGCCAGCAGCCAAGGGTGGACCGTAGATACGCAGTATTTT.

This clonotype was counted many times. The CDR3, as DNA: TGTGCCAGCAGCCCAGGCACCTCTGGAAACACCATATATTTT. This translates into CASSPGTSGNTIYF. This rearrangement joins TRBV7-3 to TRBJ1-3, with D unclear. V was clipped by 5 bases and J by 0 bases, with 8 bases between them. This CDR3 is 14 amino acids long. From germline, CDR1 is SGHTA and CDR2 FQGTGA.

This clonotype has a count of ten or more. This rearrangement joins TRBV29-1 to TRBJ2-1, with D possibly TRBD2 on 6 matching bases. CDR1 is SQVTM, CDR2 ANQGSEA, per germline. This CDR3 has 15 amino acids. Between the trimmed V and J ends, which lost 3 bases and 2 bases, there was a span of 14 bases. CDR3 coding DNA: TGCAGCGTTGACCCGACTAGTGGAGCCTACAATGAGCAGTTCTTC. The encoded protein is CSVDPTSGAYNEQFF.

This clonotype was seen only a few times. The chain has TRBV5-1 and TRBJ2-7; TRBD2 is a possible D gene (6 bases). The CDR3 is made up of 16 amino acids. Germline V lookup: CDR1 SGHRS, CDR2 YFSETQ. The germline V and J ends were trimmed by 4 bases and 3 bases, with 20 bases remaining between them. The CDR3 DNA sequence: TGCGCCAGCAGCCGCACCGCCGGGACTGGTATCTACGAGCAGTACTTC. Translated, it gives CASSRTAGTGIYEQYF.

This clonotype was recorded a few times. CDR3 loop: CATSRDQAHNQPQHF. DNA for the CDR3: TGTGCCACCAGCAGAGATCAGGCGCATAACCAGCCCCAGCATTTT. V is TRBV15 and J is TRBJ1-5; D gene ambiguous. V was shortened by 0 bases and J by 7 bases, with 13 bases between the two germline ends. The germline gives CDR1 LNHNV, CDR2 YYDKDF (reference sequence). This CDR3 is 15 amino acids long.

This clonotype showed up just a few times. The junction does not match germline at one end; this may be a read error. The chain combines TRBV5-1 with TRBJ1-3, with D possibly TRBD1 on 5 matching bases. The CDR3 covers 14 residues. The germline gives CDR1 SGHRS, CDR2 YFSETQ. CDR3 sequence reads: CASSLFREDPDASF. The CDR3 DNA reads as TGCGCCAGCAGCTTGTTCAGGGAAGATCCCGACGCCTCTTTT.

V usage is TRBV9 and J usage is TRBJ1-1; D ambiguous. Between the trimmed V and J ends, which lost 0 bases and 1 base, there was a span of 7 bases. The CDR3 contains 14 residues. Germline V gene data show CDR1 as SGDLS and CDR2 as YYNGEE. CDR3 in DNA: TGTGCCAGCAGCGTAGAGTTAGGGAACACTGAAGCTTTCTTT. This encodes CASSVELGNTEAFF.

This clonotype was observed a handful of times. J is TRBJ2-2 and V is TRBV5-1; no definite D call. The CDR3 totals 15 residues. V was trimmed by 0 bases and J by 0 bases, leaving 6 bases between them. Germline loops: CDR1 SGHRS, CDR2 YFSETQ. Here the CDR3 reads CASSLVWSNTGELFF. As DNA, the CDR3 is TGCGCCAGCAGCTTGGTCTGGTCGAACACCGGGGAGCTGTTTTTT.

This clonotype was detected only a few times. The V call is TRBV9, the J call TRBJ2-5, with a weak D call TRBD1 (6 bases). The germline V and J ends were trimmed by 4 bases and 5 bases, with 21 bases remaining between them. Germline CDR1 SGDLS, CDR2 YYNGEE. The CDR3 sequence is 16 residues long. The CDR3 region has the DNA TGTGCCAGCAGCTTTACCTGGACAGATAAGGGGGAGACCCAGTACTTC. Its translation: CASSFTWTDKGETQYF.

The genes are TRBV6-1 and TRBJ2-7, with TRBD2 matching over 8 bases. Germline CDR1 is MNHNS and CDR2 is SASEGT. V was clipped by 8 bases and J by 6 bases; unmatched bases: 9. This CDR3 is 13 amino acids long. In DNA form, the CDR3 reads TGTGCCAGCCCCGGGACTAGATCTCGCGAGCAGTACTTC. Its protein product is CASPGTRSREQYF.

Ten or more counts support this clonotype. The CDR3 DNA is TGCAGTGCTTCGACTAGAAAAGAGACCCAGTACTTC. Protein: CSASTRKETQYF. V gene TRBV20-1 combines with J gene TRBJ2-5; the D gene is possibly TRBD2 (6 bases). The CDR3 sequence is 12 residues long. Deletions cut 5 bases from V and 3 bases from J, with 10 bases between. Germline lookup yields CDR1 DFQATT and CDR2 SNEGSKA (reference sequence).

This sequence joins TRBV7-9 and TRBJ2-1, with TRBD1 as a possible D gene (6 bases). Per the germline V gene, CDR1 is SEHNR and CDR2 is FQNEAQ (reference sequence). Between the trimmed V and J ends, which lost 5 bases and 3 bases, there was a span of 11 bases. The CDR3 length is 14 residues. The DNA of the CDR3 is TGTGCCAGCAGCGACCGGGACAACTACAATGAGCAGTTCTTC. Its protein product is CASSDRDNYNEQFF.

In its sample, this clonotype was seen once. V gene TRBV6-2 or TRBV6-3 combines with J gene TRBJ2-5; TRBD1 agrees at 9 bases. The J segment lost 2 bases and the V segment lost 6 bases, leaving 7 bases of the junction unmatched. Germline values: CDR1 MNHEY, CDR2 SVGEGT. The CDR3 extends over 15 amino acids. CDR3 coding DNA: TGTGCCAGCAGAGAACACGGGACAGGGCAAGAGACCCAGTACTTC. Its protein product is CASREHGTGQETQYF.

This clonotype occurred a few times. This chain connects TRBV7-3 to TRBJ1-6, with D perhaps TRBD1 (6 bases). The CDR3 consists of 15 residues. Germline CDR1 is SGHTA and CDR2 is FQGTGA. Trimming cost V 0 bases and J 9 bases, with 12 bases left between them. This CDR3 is CASSLTAGDGSPLHF. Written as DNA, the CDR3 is TGTGCCAGCAGCTTAACCGCAGGGGATGGTTCACCCCTCCACTTT.

CDR3 sequence: CSADISLGYNEQFF. CDR3 bases: TGCAGTGCTGACATTTCCCTTGGCTACAATGAGCAGTTCTTC. The chain combines TRBV20-1 with TRBJ2-1; D is undetermined. The CDR3 is 14 residues long. The V and J ends lost 5 bases and 3 bases respectively, with 14 bases between them. Germline lookup yields CDR1 DFQATT and CDR2 SNEGSKA (reference sequence).

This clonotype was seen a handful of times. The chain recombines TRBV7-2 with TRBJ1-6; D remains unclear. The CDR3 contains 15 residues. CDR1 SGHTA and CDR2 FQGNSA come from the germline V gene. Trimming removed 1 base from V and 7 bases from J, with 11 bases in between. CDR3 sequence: CASSLVRLGNSPLHF. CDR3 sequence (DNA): TGTGCCAGCAGCTTAGTTCGGCTAGGGAATTCACCCCTCCACTTT.

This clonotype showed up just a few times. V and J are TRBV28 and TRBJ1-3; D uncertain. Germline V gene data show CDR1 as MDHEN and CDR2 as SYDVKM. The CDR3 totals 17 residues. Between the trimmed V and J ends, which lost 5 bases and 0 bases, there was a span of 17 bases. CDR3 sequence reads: CASSRTDVASSGNTIYF. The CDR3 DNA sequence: TGTGCCAGCAGTAGAACAGACGTGGCTAGCTCTGGAAACACCATATATTTT.

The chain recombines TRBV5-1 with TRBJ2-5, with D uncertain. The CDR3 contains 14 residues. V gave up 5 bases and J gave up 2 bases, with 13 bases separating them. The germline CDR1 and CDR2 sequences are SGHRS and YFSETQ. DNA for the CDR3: TGCGCCAGCAGGTTACGGACGGATCAAGAGACCCAGTACTTC. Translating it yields CASRLRTDQETQYF.

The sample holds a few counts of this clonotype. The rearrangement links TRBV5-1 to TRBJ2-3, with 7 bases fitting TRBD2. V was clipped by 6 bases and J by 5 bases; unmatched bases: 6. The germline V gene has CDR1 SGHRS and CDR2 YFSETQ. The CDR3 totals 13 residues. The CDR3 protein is CASNRLAEDTQYF. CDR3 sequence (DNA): TGCGCCAGCAATCGTCTAGCGGAAGATACGCAGTATTTT.